The T cell receptor beta chain under discussion was sequenced for a study of Ad26.COV2.S vaccination and SARS-CoV-2 variants. Germline values: CDR1 GTSNPN, CDR2 SVGIG (reference sequence). This CDR3 has 15 amino acids. The ends were cut back, 2 bases at V and 2 bases at J, with 15 bases in the middle. The table came from immunoSEQ multiplex PCR; TCRdb's copy has only in-frame clones and leaves some out. The repertoire consists of over 350,000 clones, with approximately 90% occurring once and the leading ten covering under 4%. As for treatment: about 20 received Ad26.COV2.S at low or high dose, single or two shots; a few received placebo; per-sample allocation not given. Sampling happened 63 days after the first vaccine or placebo injection.

This chain connects TRBV30 to TRBJ1-1, with D possibly matching TRBD1 (6 bases). Specimen: peripheral blood, collected in a trial of Ad26.COV2.S vaccine versus placebo. The TCR was taken from a person between 18 and 65 years old who received the Ad26.COV2.S COVID-19 vaccine or a placebo. The CDR3 loop reads CAWSPTGWGNTEAFF. The CDR3 DNA sequence: TGTGCCTGGAGTCCCACAGGGTGGGGCAACACTGAAGCTTTCTTT.